Included here is one T cell receptor (beta chain) sequence, with context. The V and J ends lost 2 bases and 6 bases, in that order; junction bases with no gene match: 10. Looked up from germline, CDR1 is MRHNA and CDR2 is SNTAGT. The CDR3 loop spans 16 amino acids. The sample is drawn from a study of blood T cell repertoires in COVID-19. Study-level information: The United States, Italy and Spain supplied acute and convalescent COVID-19 samples.

In the original processing: Researchers report that nucleated cell counts were estimated from reference gene primer amplification. The repertoire was sequenced with immunoSEQ multiplex PCR; TCRdb's copy has only in-frame clones and lacks some. V, J and clone size reflect that table, while D and trimming were determined from the DNA. The sample yields under 20,000 clones, around nine tenths seen once. The specimen sequenced was peripheral blood. This sequence joins TRBV6-4 and TRBJ2-1; 7 bases match TRBD2. The TCR originated in a human donor with active COVID-19. The donor label of this sample is uncertain. As DNA, the CDR3 is TGTGCCAGCAGTGACGCAGCGGGACCGTTCTTCAATGAGCAGTTCTTC. Amino acid sequence: CASSDAAGPFFNEQFF.